Detailed here is one TCR beta chain. Original handling: Scientists estimated how many nucleated cells there were by amplifying reference gene primers. Clones were read by immunoSEQ multiplex PCR, and TCRdb kept only the in-frame ones, dropping some. V, J and clone size derive from that table, while D and trimming were established from the DNA sequence. The profile shows 150,000 to 200,000 clones, more than 80% of them singletons. The sample comes from a study of blood T cell repertoires in COVID-19. Study details: Collection of acute and convalescent COVID-19 samples took place in the United States, Italy and Spain. T cells, B-cell-depleted T cells, or PBMCs supplied cDNA or gDNA.

In Seattle, patients joined the study during active infection and were tracked longitudinally. Germline lookup yields CDR1 LNHDA and CDR2 SQIVND (reference sequence). The ends were cut back, 2 bases at V and 7 bases at J, with 5 bases in the middle. CDR3 size: 12 residues. The material sequenced was peripheral blood. The V call is TRBV19, the J call TRBJ2-2, with D tentatively TRBD2 (5 bases). The receptor was derived from a woman in her fifties or sixties with COVID-19, enrolled during active disease. The CDR3, as DNA: TGTGCCAGTAGTATAAGCGGCGGGGAGCTGTTTTTT. This translates into CASSISGGELFF.